The 26 T cell receptor beta chains reported below all come from one sample, sequenced in a study of blood T cell repertoires in COVID-19. The method was immunoSEQ multiplex PCR; TCRdb's version includes in-frame clones alone and lacks a portion of them. The sample lists hundreds of thousands of clones, around 83% occurring once. Sequencing was done on a sample of peripheral blood. The source is an elderly man with acute or convalescent COVID-19.

This clone has just a few counts. This sequence joins TRBV30 and TRBJ2-2; TRBD2 aligns across 10 bases. J gave up 1 base and V 4 bases, and 3 bases lay outside the gene matches. Germline assignment: CDR1 GTSNPN and CDR2 SVGIG (reference sequence). The CDR3 runs 15 residues. CDR3 in amino acids: CAWKGLAVNTGELFF. In nucleotides, the CDR3 is TGTGCCTGGAAAGGACTAGCGGTGAACACCGGGGAGCTGTTTTTT.

The rearrangement uses TRBV19 and TRBJ2-3; tentatively, D is TRBD1 (6 bases). The CDR3 runs to 15 residues. Germline assignment: CDR1 LNHDA and CDR2 SQIVND (reference sequence). Trimming cost V 5 bases and J 1 base, with 13 bases left between them. For the CDR3, the DNA is TGTGCCAGTAGTTTCACCAGGGGCCGCACAGATACGCAGTATTTT. Its translation is CASSFTRGRTDTQYF.

The V call is TRBV5-1, the J call TRBJ2-1; 13 bases fit TRBD2. The CDR3 is 16 amino acids. Trimming cost V 4 bases and J 6 bases; bases outside gene matches: 7. The germline V gene encodes CDR1 SGHRS and CDR2 YFSETQ. This chain's CDR3 is CASSGILAGGANEQFF. The CDR3 DNA sequence: TGCGCCAGCAGCGGTATACTAGCGGGAGGGGCCAATGAGCAGTTCTTC.

The chain combines TRBV6-5 with TRBJ2-5; 7 positions agree with TRBD1. The V gene end was trimmed by 5 bases and the J gene end by 5 bases; junction bases not matched to a gene: 5. There are 13 residues in the CDR3. Germline values: CDR1 MNHEY, CDR2 SVGAGI. CDR3 sequence: CASSTGVRETQYF. The CDR3 DNA sequence: TGTGCCAGCAGTACAGGGGTTCGGGAGACCCAGTACTTC.

The CDR3 DNA sequence: TGCAGCGTTTCGCTAGGTGGACATGAAGCTTTCTTT. It codes for CSVSLGGHEAFF. The rearrangement uses TRBV29-1 and TRBJ1-1, with D perhaps matching TRBD1 (5 bases). Germline V gene lookup returns CDR1 SQVTM and CDR2 ANQGSEA. V lost 5 bases to trimming and J lost 7 bases, with 14 bases between them. This CDR3 is 12 amino acids long.

The V call is TRBV2, the J call TRBJ1-4, with 7 bases identical to TRBD1. Germline CDR1 and CDR2: SNHLY and FYNNEI. V shed 6 bases and J 0 bases; nucleotides not matched to a gene: 10. The CDR3 totals 17 residues. The CDR3: CASRGWTGGATNEKLFF. CDR3 coding DNA: TGTGCCAGCAGGGGTTGGACAGGAGGTGCAACTAATGAAAAACTGTTTTTT.

The gene calls are TRBV18 and TRBJ2-1; 8 bases align to TRBD2. V dropped 4 bases and J dropped 5; count of bases not matched to a gene: 7. Germline CDR1 KGHSH, CDR2 LQKENI. The CDR3 has 15 amino acids. The CDR3 nucleotides read TGTGCCAGCTCACTACTCAGCGGGGGAAACAATGAGCAGTTCTTC. Encoded protein: CASSLLSGGNNEQFF.

The chain employs TRBV9 and TRBJ1-3; D call uncertain. V lost 7 bases, J lost 0 bases, and 11 bases lay in between. The V gene's germline CDR1 is SGDLS and CDR2 YYNGEE. This CDR3 is 14 amino acids long. CDR3: CASAQDPSGNTIYF. The CDR3, as DNA: TGTGCCAGCGCCCAGGATCCCTCTGGAAACACCATATATTTT.

This sequence joins TRBV10-2 and TRBJ1-2, with D possibly TRBD1 on 5 matching bases. The V end lost 2 bases, the J end lost 4 bases, and 20 bases lay between the germline ends. This CDR3 is 17 amino acids long. Germline values: CDR1 WSHSY, CDR2 SAAADI. CDR3 sequence reads: CASSEKVGRPSSYGYTF. The DNA of the CDR3 is TGCGCCAGCAGTGAGAAGGTGGGGCGACCGTCTAGCTATGGCTACACCTTC.

The chain links TRBV5-1 to TRBJ2-3, with 11 bases identical to TRBD2. Trimming at V came to 0 bases and at J to 4 bases, leaving 10 bases not matched to a gene. The CDR3 has 18 residues. The germline V gene has CDR1 SGHRS and CDR2 YFSETQ. In DNA, the CDR3 is TGCGCCAGCAGCTTGGCCCAGACTAGCGGGGCCCGCGCAGATACGCAGTATTTT. Its translation: CASSLAQTSGARADTQYF.

The chain is built from TRBV18 and TRBJ2-5; TRBD1 is a possible D gene (6 bases). V was shortened by 4 bases and J by 0 bases, with 12 bases between the two germline ends. The CDR3 runs 15 residues. Germline CDR1 KGHSH, CDR2 LQKENI. The CDR3 DNA reads TGTGCCAGCTCACGATCAAGGACAGACCAAGAGACCCAGTACTTC. Its translation is CASSRSRTDQETQYF. Complete variable domain (other parts from reference TRBV18 and TRBJ2-5): NAGVMQNPRHLVRRRGQEARLRCSPMKGHSHVYWYRQLPEEGLKFMVYLQKENIIDESGMPKERFSAEFPKEGPSILRIQQVVRGDSAAYFCASSRSRTDQETQYFGPGTRLLVL.

This clone was seen only a few times. This chain connects TRBV7-6 to TRBJ2-1; D is perhaps TRBD2 (6 bases). The CDR3 runs 15 residues. Germline CDR1 SGHVS, CDR2 FNYEAQ. Trimming removed 1 base from V and 2 bases from J, with 9 bases in between. This CDR3 reads CASSLGPGAYNEQFF. As DNA, the CDR3 is TGTGCCAGCAGCTTAGGACCGGGGGCCTACAATGAGCAGTTCTTC.

The genes are TRBV10-1 and TRBJ2-1, with 13 bases lining up with TRBD2. V lost 0 bases, J lost 9 bases, and 8 bases stayed unmatched. This CDR3 region has 17 residues. In germline, CDR1 is WNHNN, CDR2 SYGVQD (reference sequence). Written as DNA, the CDR3 is TGCGCCAGCAGTGAGTCAACTCGGACTAGCGGGAGTGCTGAGCAGTTCTTC. As protein: CASSESTRTSGSAEQFF.

The CDR3 DNA reads as TGTGCCAGCACCTTAAAGACTAGCGGTCTTTGGGGCTACGAGCAGTACTTC. It translates to CASTLKTSGLWGYEQYF. The V and J genes are TRBV2 and TRBJ2-7, with 9 bases matching TRBD2. This CDR3 spans 17 amino acids. The germline CDR1 and CDR2 sequences are SNHLY and FYNNEI. The junction had 16 bases not matched to a gene; V was cut back by 7 bases and J by 3 bases.

This chain links TRBV27 with TRBJ1-1, with a possible D match to TRBD1 (5 bases). Trimming cost V 0 bases and J 1 base, with 9 bases left between them. The V gene's germline CDR1 is MNHEY and CDR2 SMNVEV (reference sequence). The CDR3 runs 15 residues. DNA for the CDR3: TGTGCCAGCAGTTTATCAGCGGGGACGAACACTGAAGCTTTCTTT. Protein: CASSLSAGTNTEAFF.

V gene TRBV6-1 combines with J gene TRBJ1-5; perhaps TRBD1 as D (5 bases). The V end lost 4 bases, the J end lost 0 bases, and 19 bases lay between the germline ends. The length of the CDR3 is 18 residues. Germline V CDR1 and CDR2: MNHNS, SASEGT. CDR3 sequence: CASSGVGPGRTSNQPQHF. CDR3 DNA sequence: TGTGCCAGCAGTGGGGTCGGGCCAGGGAGGACTAGCAATCAGCCCCAGCATTTT.

The CDR3 is CASSVRGKEPYEQYF. In DNA form, the CDR3 reads TGTGCCAGCAGTGTCAGGGGGAAGGAGCCCTACGAGCAGTACTTC. The chain uses TRBV25-1 and TRBJ2-7; 7 nucleotides line up with TRBD1. Germline V CDR1 and CDR2: MGHDK, SYGVNS. There are 15 residues in the CDR3. V shed 4 bases and J 2 bases; nucleotides not matched to a gene: 8.

This sequence joins TRBV18 and TRBJ2-7; a weak D match, TRBD2 (6 bases). Germline V gene data show CDR1 as KGHSH and CDR2 as LQKENI. The V and J ends lost 2 bases and 7 bases respectively, with 9 bases between them. The CDR3 has 12 amino acids. In DNA, the CDR3 is TGTGCCAGCTCACCAGGGGCGGGGGAGCAGTACTTC. Translation gives CASSPGAGEQYF.

This clone appeared once. The chain couples TRBV2 to TRBJ2-2, with unresolved D. The germline V and J ends were trimmed by 5 bases and 7 bases, with 14 bases remaining between them. Germline V gene lookup returns CDR1 SNHLY and CDR2 FYNNEI. The CDR3 has 14 residues. The CDR3 nucleotides are TGTGCCAGCAGTAGGTCAGACTCCCACGGGGAGCTGTTTTTT. Translation: CASSRSDSHGELFF.

The chain couples TRBV10-3 to TRBJ1-2; possible D gene TRBD1, 6 bases. Germline-derived CDR1 and CDR2 are ENHRY and SYGVKD. The CDR3 length is 15 residues. V was trimmed by 0 bases and J by 4 bases, leaving 12 bases between them. The CDR3 DNA reads as TGTGCCATCAGTGAGTCTGGGGGGGGCAGCTATGGCTACACCTTC. Translation gives CAISESGGGSYGYTF.

The J gene is TRBJ2-2, the V gene TRBV18; 7 positions match TRBD1. V gave up 5 bases and J gave up 2 bases; unmatched junction bases: 5. Germline V gene sequence: CDR1 KGHSH, CDR2 LQKENI. The CDR3 spans 15 residues. The CDR3 here is CASSFGTANTGELFF. DNA for the CDR3: TGTGCCAGCTCATTCGGGACAGCAAACACCGGGGAGCTGTTTTTT.

The chain combines TRBV5-1 with TRBJ1-1; 9 bases agree with TRBD1. V was pared by 4 bases and J by 0 bases, with 4 bases of the junction left unmatched. This CDR3 is built from 15 residues. Germline assignment: CDR1 SGHRS and CDR2 YFSETQ. CDR3 region: CASSGGQGMNTEAFF. Here the CDR3 DNA reads TGCGCCAGCAGCGGGGGACAGGGAATGAACACTGAAGCTTTCTTT.

This chain links TRBV3-1 (or the pseudogene TRBV3-2) with TRBJ2-7; 9 bases align to TRBD1. Germline CDR1 LGHDT, CDR2 YNNKEL (reference sequence). The CDR3 runs 13 residues. V was pared by 5 bases and J by 6 bases, with 5 bases of the junction left unmatched. The CDR3 nucleotides read TGTGCCAGCAGCAGGACAGGGGCAGGCGAGCAGTACTTC. Amino acid sequence: CASSRTGAGEQYF.

The chain carries TRBV5-4 and TRBJ2-3; D is possibly TRBD2 (6 bases). Germline V lookup: CDR1 SGHNT, CDR2 YYREEE (reference sequence). This CDR3 contains 16 residues. V was pared by 3 bases and J by 2 bases, with 16 bases between. CDR3 sequence: CASSYGLPLSTDTQYF. The CDR3 nucleotides are TGTGCCAGCAGCTATGGACTACCGCTATCCACAGATACGCAGTATTTT.

The chain recombines TRBV5-1 with TRBJ2-3, with D perhaps TRBD2 (6 bases). This CDR3 has 15 residues. The germline V gene has CDR1 SGHRS and CDR2 YFSETQ. Trimming shortened V by 1 base and J by 0 bases, and 9 bases separated the two germline ends. The CDR3 spells CASSLPGTSTDTQYF. Written as DNA, the CDR3 is TGCGCCAGCAGCTTGCCCGGGACTAGCACAGATACGCAGTATTTT.

This clone was found once. The chain employs TRBV18 and TRBJ2-7; D may be TRBD2 (6 bases). Germline V gene lookup returns CDR1 KGHSH and CDR2 LQKENI. V was cut by 3 bases and J by 2 bases, with 8 bases left in between. The CDR3 is 13 residues long. In DNA form, the CDR3 reads TGTGCCAGCTCACCTGGCGGGACCTACGAGCAGTACTTC. Translation: CASSPGGTYEQYF. Filled out from reference TRBV18 and TRBJ2-7, the complete variable domain reads NAGVMQNPRHLVRRRGQEARLRCSPMKGHSHVYWYRQLPEEGLKFMVYLQKENIIDESGMPKERFSAEFPKEGPSILRIQQVVRGDSAAYFCASSPGGTYEQYFGPGTRLTVT.